A single T cell receptor (beta chain) is shown here with its context. Its specificity is not known. This sample is drawn from a study of CD8 T cells in ankylosing spondylitis. Study-wide results and caveats: Disease-linked clones had a CD8+ phenotype and relatively low frequency in peripheral blood. In ankylosing spondylitis patients, matched synovial fluid reportedly showed significant enrichment of disease-linked clones. One TCR beta motif, made up of roughly 8 highly homologous variants, appeared characteristic of ankylosing spondylitis blood. Prior work had noted some motif variants in reactive arthritis blood and synovial fluid.

TCRdb used MiXCR to reprocess the 5' RACE reads, holding one entry per CDR3 protein. Of fewer than 750,000 distinct CDR3 sequences listed, under 20% are singletons. The CDR3 length is 17 residues. Germline V lookup: CDR1 SGHVS, CDR2 FQNEAQ. The V end lost 4 bases, the J end lost 7 bases, and 23 bases lay between the germline ends. This sequence originates from a male donor with ankylosing spondylitis. The sample was blood, either unsorted or a sorted T cell fraction (not recorded which). This chain joins TRBV7-8 and TRBJ2-1; D is possibly TRBD2 (6 bases). CDR3 nucleotides: TGTGCCAGCAGCTCCCCCCAAGGAGCGGGTGGGGCGAATGAGCAGTTCTTC. Protein sequence: CASSSPQGAGGANEQFF.